This T cell receptor beta chain was observed in a study of T cell responses to AZD1222 COVID-19 vaccine (dated by TCRdb to 2020 to 2023). A note on the overall study: AZD1222 recipients whose second dose came at about 4 weeks and those whose second dose came at about 12 weeks were combined into one group, since spike-specific TCR depth and breadth did not differ between the two schedules. Enrollment into the trials was organized by age into subgroups of 18-55, 56-69 and 70-plus years, and those subgroups contained roughly 140, 27 and 60 TCR-sequenced participants, respectively. TCR sequencing was performed for 233 trial participants, of whom about 200 were given two doses of AZD1222 and around 25 were given two doses of MenACWY control vaccine.

The study at large found these results: Participants were mostly white British, with more females than males. The authors suggested clonal diversity may have been underestimated. A significant rise in spike-specific TCR breadth and depth was observed after two AZD1222 doses relative to day 0 and relative to MenACWY recipients. Conclusions about previously exposed vaccinees were limited because only six AZD1222 recipients were SARS-CoV-2 seropositive at baseline. Nearly half of unique spike-specific TCRs reportedly recognized epitopes outside regions mutated in the B.1.351 and B.1.1.7 variants. The 56-69-year group was small, and its depth increase did not reach significance, likely because of low power. CD4 TCRs associated with the vaccine covered the entire spike protein, and the dominant responses were in regions 160-218 and 743-854. Because no samples from the day 14 peak response were available, repertoires could be characterized only after the peak T cell response.

The CDR3 regions of human TCRbeta chains were analyzed by immunosequencing. Turning to the authors' computational methods: TCRs in the repertoires were compared against a reference library of SARS-CoV-2-specific TCRs that had been generated with the MIRA antigen-specificity platform. Breadth was defined as the fraction of unique TCRs that were SARS-CoV-2-associated, and depth was defined as the fraction of total T cells that were SARS-CoV-2-associated. Using the MIRA data, each spike-specific TCR was assigned both to the spike region to which the TCR was reactive and to a CD4 or CD8 class. Log10-transformed breadth and depth values were compared by one-way ANOVA with Sidak's multiple comparisons tests. TCRdb carries this immuneACCESS record with in-frame sequences only. Its versions omit some clonotypes, under half of them owing to an unresolved V gene in the studies checked, with the rest unexplained. The V and J calls and clone size come from that table; D and trimming were worked out from the DNA. This sample has about 100,000 clones in its table, and more than 85% of those were observed once. The ten largest account for roughly 1.1% of the sample.

This sample's time point label indicates: baseline before first vaccination. The vaccinee samples were drawn from two UK trials, COV001 and COV002, one of which was a single-blind randomized controlled phase 2/3 trial testing AZD1222 (ChAdOx1 nCoV-19) in healthy adults. For TCRbeta chain sequencing, PBMC samples from trial participants were taken at day 0 and at day 28 after the second dose. Trimming accounts for 4 bases at V and 1 base at J, while the number of junction bases matched to no gene is 8. There are 17 amino acids in the CDR3, from cysteine to phenylalanine inclusive. CDR3 DNA only is kept here, 51 bases in frame from base 1. CDR1 and CDR2, per the germline V gene (reference sequence), are SGHKS and YYEKEE. With regard to this clone: Its specific antigen is unknown. Within one base of it there is no much larger clone, and no base qualities were kept.

This TCR was recovered from an adult in good health. The sequencing used peripheral blood, collected on day 0 of AZD1222 vaccination. This receptor chain uses TRBV5-5 and TRBJ2-3, with 11 bases aligning to TRBD2. In nucleotide form, the sequence is TGTGCCAGCAGCCCTCATTGGACTAGCGGGCGCACAGATACGCAGTATTTT. Its amino acids are CASSPHWTSGRTDTQYF.